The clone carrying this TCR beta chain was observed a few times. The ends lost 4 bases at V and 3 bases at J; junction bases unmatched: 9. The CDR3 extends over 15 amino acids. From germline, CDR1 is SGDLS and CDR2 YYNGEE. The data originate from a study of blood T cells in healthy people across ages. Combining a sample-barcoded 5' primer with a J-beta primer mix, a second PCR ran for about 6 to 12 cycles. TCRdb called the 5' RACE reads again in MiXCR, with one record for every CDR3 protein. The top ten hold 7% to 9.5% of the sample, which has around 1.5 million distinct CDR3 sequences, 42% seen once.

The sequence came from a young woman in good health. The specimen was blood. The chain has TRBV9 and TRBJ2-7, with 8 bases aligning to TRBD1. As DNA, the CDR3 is TGTGCCAGCAGCCCCCGGGACAGGCCCTACTACGAGCAGTACTTC. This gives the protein CASSPRDRPYYEQYF.